Shown below are 10 T cell receptor beta chains from a single sample sequenced in a study of cytomegalovirus exposure and HLA in healthy donors. PCR employed 60 Vbeta and 13 Jbeta primers. Some clones are missing from TCRdb's copy, which holds only in-frame ones; the method was immunoSEQ multiplex PCR. The sample lists about 150,000 clones; roughly 80% were seen once. Material: PBMCs. These receptors came from a man aged 45-60 years in good health and CMV-seropositive.

Only a few counts were recorded for this clone. CDR3 amino acids: CASSQLLANYGYTF. CDR3 sequence (DNA): TGTGCCAGCAGCCAGTTACTAGCTAACTATGGCTACACCTTC. The rearrangement joins TRBV2 to TRBJ1-2; D gene ambiguous. The germline CDR1 and CDR2 sequences are SNHLY and FYNNEI. V lost 6 bases and J lost 0, with 11 bases in between. This CDR3 contains 14 residues.

The gene calls are TRBV19 and TRBJ2-1; possibly TRBD1 for D (6 bases). CDR3 length: 15 residues. Germline V gene lookup returns CDR1 LNHDA and CDR2 SQIVND (reference sequence). V lost 1 base and J lost 7, with 14 bases in between. CDR3 amino acids: CASSIGTGNGNEQFF. CDR3 DNA sequence: TGTGCCAGTAGTATAGGCACAGGGAATGGTAATGAGCAGTTCTTC.

The V call is TRBV4-1, the J call TRBJ2-4; 8 bases align to TRBD2. The length of the CDR3 is 19 residues. After removal of 1 base from V and 0 bases from J, the junction contained 11 bases not matched to a gene. Germline V gives CDR1 MGHRA, CDR2 YSYEKL. The CDR3 protein is CASSQGGASGPRAKNIQYF. DNA of the CDR3: TGCGCCAGCAGCCAAGGTGGGGCTAGCGGGCCCCGAGCCAAAAACATTCAGTACTTC.

The chain carries TRBV7-2 and TRBJ1-6; D remains ambiguous. V was clipped by 6 bases and J by 11 bases, with 11 bases between them. CDR1 SGHTA and CDR2 FQGNSA come from the germline V gene. The CDR3 runs to 12 residues. The CDR3 protein is CASSLWGAPLHF. The CDR3 DNA sequence: TGTGCCAGCAGTCTTTGGGGAGCACCCCTCCACTTT.

In this sample, this clone turned up a few times. The genes are TRBV13 and TRBJ1-6, with 8 positions matching TRBD1. The germline V gene encodes CDR1 PRHDT and CDR2 FYEKMQ (reference sequence). Trimming took 5 bases from V and 5 from J; bases not matched to a gene: 26. The CDR3 length is 22 residues. This CDR3 reads CASSLRPPGALTGTGNNSPLHF. The DNA for the CDR3 is TGTGCCAGCAGCCTCCGACCCCCAGGGGCTCTTACCGGGACAGGTAATAATTCACCCCTCCACTTT.

CDR3 coding DNA: TGTGCCAGTAGTATAAAGGTTGAGGGCACTGAAGCTTTCTTT. It encodes CASSIKVEGTEAFF. The chain recombines TRBV19 with TRBJ1-1; D remains unclear. V was shortened by 2 bases and J by 4 bases, with 11 bases between the two germline ends. Germline V lookup: CDR1 LNHDA, CDR2 SQIVND (reference sequence). CDR3 length: 14 residues.

With regard to this clone: Other DNA sequences in this sample translate to the same CDR3. This chain connects TRBV2 to TRBJ1-5, with D uncertain. The CDR3 extends over 14 amino acids. The V gene's germline CDR1 is SNHLY and CDR2 FYNNEI. V dropped 6 bases and J dropped 6 bases, with 15 bases sitting between them. The CDR3 region is CASSGGTGLQPQHF. The DNA for the CDR3 is TGTGCCAGCAGCGGAGGTACGGGTCTTCAGCCCCAGCATTTT.

V is TRBV2 and J is TRBJ2-6; TRBD1 aligns across 7 bases. The V segment lost 3 bases and the J segment 0 bases; nucleotides outside the gene matches: 5. The CDR3 extends over 17 amino acids. From germline, CDR1 is SNHLY and CDR2 FYNNEI. The CDR3 DNA reads TGTGCCAGCAGTGAGGTACAGGGGATCTCTGGGGCCAACGTCCTGACTTTC. The encoded protein is CASSEVQGISGANVLTF. Looking up the rest from reference TRBV2 and TRBJ2-6 gives the full variable domain: EPEVTQTPSHQVTQMGQEVILRCVPISNHLYFYWYRQILGQKVEFLVSFYNNEISEKSEIFDDQFSVERPDGSNFTLKIRSTKLEDSAMYFCASSEVQGISGANVLTFGAGSRLTVL.

The chain links TRBV18 to TRBJ1-4; TRBD1 agrees at 7 bases. Germline V gives CDR1 KGHSH, CDR2 LQKENI. J lost 6 bases, V lost 8 bases, and 6 bases had no gene match. This CDR3 comprises 13 residues. The CDR3 here is CASQGQRDEKLFF. The CDR3 DNA reads as TGTGCCAGCCAGGGACAGAGAGATGAAAAACTGTTTTTT.

The chain employs TRBV11-2 and TRBJ1-6; D not resolved. Germline V gene data show CDR1 as SGHAT and CDR2 as FQNNGV. Trimming shortened V by 3 bases and J by 0 bases, and 3 bases separated the two germline ends. The length of the CDR3 is 14 residues. For the CDR3, the DNA is TGTGCCAGCAGCTTCAACTCCTATAATTCACCCCTCCACTTT. Translation: CASSFNSYNSPLHF.